This T cell receptor beta chain was found in a study of neurological immune-mediated disorders. Study-level points and caveats: None of the CDR3 amino acid sequences of expanded clones recurred across subjects, suggesting private repertoires in all groups.

Sequencing runs each generated in excess of 170 million TCR-beta sequences derived from 15-18 subjects. TCRdb itself ran the 5' RACE reads through MiXCR, one entry per CDR3 protein. Among tens of thousands of distinct CDR3 sequences listed, more than 9% were seen once. This clonotype was detected many times. Antigen unknown. Sequencing was done on a sample of PBMCs. This TCR came from a woman aged 55-70 years with HTLV-1-associated myelopathy (HAM/TSP).

The CDR3 coding sequence is TGTGCCAGCTCACCACCGAGAGGGGGTGGGGGCGGTGAAGCTTTCTTT. It encodes CASSPPRGGGGGEAFF. The chain links TRBV18 to TRBJ1-1; possibly TRBD1 for D (6 bases). Germline V gene sequence: CDR1 KGHSH, CDR2 LQKENI. V shed 0 bases and J shed 7 bases, with 18 bases lying between them. CDR3 size: 16 residues.